The rows below give T cell receptor beta chains drawn from one sample of a study of identical twins. TCRdb redid the calling of the 5' RACE reads with MiXCR, one entry per CDR3 protein. The table shows 150,000 or so distinct CDR3 sequences, with 3% to 4% occurring only once. Source material: memory T cells sorted from blood. These receptors all come from a man younger than 30 in good health. Each CDR3 is given with its conserved first and last residue. The order of the fields is clone size, V gene, D gene, J gene, CDR3 DNA, CDR3 protein. D genes are given only for firm matches. Clone sizes are shown as how often the clone was seen (once, few, many) or a class if it is expanded.

many	TRBV28	TRBD2	TRBJ2-1	TGTGCCAGCAGTTTATTCTGGACGGCGGGGACTAGGGTGAACAATGAGCAGTTCTTC	CASSLFWTAGTRVNNEQFF
many	TRBV20-1	NA	TRBJ1-5	TGCAGTGCTGGAGGGGACGTTCTCGGGTCCCAGCATTTT	CSAGGDVLGSQHF
many	TRBV12-3/TRBV12-4	NA	TRBJ2-1	TGTGCCAGCAGTTTCGGGGGTCGGGTAAATGAGCAGTTCTTC	CASSFGGRVNEQFF
many	TRBV7-8	TRBD1	TRBJ2-7	TGTGCCAGCAGCCTGCCCTCCGGGACAGGGCTCTACGAGCAGTACTTC	CASSLPSGTGLYEQYF
many	TRBV28	TRBD2	TRBJ2-1	TGTGCCAGCAGTTTATCCGCAGGGCTAGCGGGAGTGGGTGAGCAGTTCTTC	CASSLSAGLAGVGEQFF
many	TRBV3-1	TRBD2	TRBJ2-3	TGTGCCAGCAGCCTGCGGCTAGCGGGCCACACCACAGATACGCAGTATTTT	CASSLRLAGHTTDTQYF
medium-sized	TRBV24-1	NA	TRBJ2-2	TGTGCCACCAGTGATTATCCGGGGACCGGGGAGCTGTTTTTT	CATSDYPGTGELFF
many	TRBV24-1	NA	TRBJ2-1	TGTGCCACCAGTGATCGGGACTTTTTGCAGTTCTTC	CATSDRDFLQFF
many	TRBV20-1	TRBD2	TRBJ2-7	TGCAGTGCTAGAGCCGCCAGACTAGCCCGGCGTGAGCAGTACTTC	CSARAARLARREQYF
many	TRBV20-1	TRBD1	TRBJ2-5	TGCAGTGCATCCCCCGGGACAGGAGGAGAGACCCAGTACTTC	CSASPGTGGETQYF
many	TRBV12-3/TRBV12-4	TRBD2	TRBJ2-1	TGTGCCAGCAGAATAGCGGGAGCCGATGAGCAGTTCTTC	CASRIAGADEQFF